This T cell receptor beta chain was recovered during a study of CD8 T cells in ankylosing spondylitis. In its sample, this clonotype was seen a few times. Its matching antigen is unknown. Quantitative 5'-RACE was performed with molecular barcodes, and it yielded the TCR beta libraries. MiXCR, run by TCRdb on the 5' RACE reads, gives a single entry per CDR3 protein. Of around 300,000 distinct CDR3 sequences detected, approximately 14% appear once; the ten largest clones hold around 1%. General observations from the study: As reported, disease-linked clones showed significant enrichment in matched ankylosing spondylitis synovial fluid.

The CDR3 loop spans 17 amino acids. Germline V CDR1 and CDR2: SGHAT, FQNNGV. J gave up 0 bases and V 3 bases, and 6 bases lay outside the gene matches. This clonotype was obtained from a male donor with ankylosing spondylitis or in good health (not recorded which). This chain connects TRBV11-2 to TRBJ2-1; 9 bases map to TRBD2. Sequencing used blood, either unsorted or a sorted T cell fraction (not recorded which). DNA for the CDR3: TGTGCCAGCAGCTTCAGACTAGCGGTTAGCTCCTACAATGAGCAGTTCTTC. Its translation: CASSFRLAVSSYNEQFF.